Listed below are T cell receptor beta chains from one sample, sequenced in a study of T cell responses to AZD1222 COVID-19 vaccine. Here immunoSEQ multiplex PCR was the method, and the copy in TCRdb shows in-frame clones only, minus some. The data contain more than 70,000 clones, approximately 88% of them singletons. The source was peripheral blood, collected on day 0 of MenACWY control vaccination. These receptors were collected from an adult in good health. The CDR3 runs from the conserved cysteine through the conserved F or W. A D gene is named only where the DNA matches it firmly. Clone size is stated in some rows and not others, as once, few, many or a class when expanded.

NA,TRBV28,TRBD2,TRBJ2-3,CASSPLGGAGAQYF,TGTGCCAGCAGTCCCCTCGGGGGGGCCGGAGCGCAGTATTTT
NA,TRBV5-4,NA,TRBJ2-7,CASSGDRLSSYEQYF,TGTGCCAGCAGCGGTGACAGGCTTAGCTCCTACGAGCAGTACTTC
NA,TRBV29-1,NA,TRBJ2-7,CRGGPTYEQYF,TGCAGGGGGGGGCCCACCTACGAGCAGTACTTC
NA,TRBV6-5,NA,TRBJ1-6,CASTEINSPLHF,TGTGCCAGCACCGAAATCAATTCACCCCTCCACTTT
NA,TRBV3-1/TRBV3-2,TRBD2,TRBJ2-7,CASSRLAGSYEQYF,TGTGCCAGCAGCCGACTAGCGGGGTCCTACGAGCAGTACTTC
NA,TRBV7-2,TRBD2,TRBJ2-3,CASAGGAADTQYF,TGTGCCAGCGCGGGGGGCGCTGCAGATACGCAGTATTTT
NA,TRBV7-8,NA,TRBJ1-1,CASSLEPGVGSEAFF,TGTGCCAGCAGCTTAGAGCCGGGGGTAGGCTCTGAAGCTTTCTTT
NA,TRBV11-2,NA,TRBJ2-1,CASSLVVGRYNEQFF,TGTGCCAGCAGCTTAGTGGTGGGGAGGTACAATGAGCAGTTCTTC
NA,TRBV6-6,TRBD1,TRBJ2-5,CASSYPTTGEETQYF,TGTGCCAGCAGTTACCCTACTACAGGGGAAGAGACCCAGTACTTC
NA,TRBV7-2,TRBD2,TRBJ2-1,CASSPIAGGNEQFF,TGTGCCAGCAGCCCCATAGCGGGGGGTAATGAGCAGTTCTTC
NA,TRBV6-5,NA,TRBJ1-1,CASSYREGVSTEAFF,TGTGCCAGCAGTTACCGCGAGGGGGTTAGCACTGAAGCTTTCTTT
NA,TRBV5-5,TRBD1,TRBJ2-2,CASSYGQGVNTGELFF,TGTGCCAGCAGCTATGGACAGGGGGTCAACACCGGGGAGCTGTTTTTT
NA,TRBV5-6,NA,TRBJ2-2,CASSLLGLSTGELFF,TGTGCCAGCAGCTTGTTGGGGCTGAGCACCGGGGAGCTGTTTTTT
NA,TRBV5-1,TRBD2,TRBJ2-1,CASSLGSGGNEQFF,TGCGCCAGCAGCTTGGGTAGCGGGGGCAATGAGCAGTTCTTC
NA,TRBV7-9,TRBD1,TRBJ1-3,CASSSTGAGNTIYF,TGTGCCAGCAGCTCCACAGGGGCTGGAAACACCATATATTTT
NA,TRBV19,NA,TRBJ2-5,CASSMSEGEETQYF,TGTGCCAGTAGTATGAGTGAGGGGGAAGAGACCCAGTACTTC
once,TRBV10-3,TRBD1,TRBJ1-2,CAIRGGTGGPFYGYTF,TGTGCCATCAGAGGGGGGACAGGGGGCCCTTTCTATGGCTACACCTTC
NA,TRBV12-3/TRBV12-4,NA,TRBJ1-1,CASSWDFF,TGTGCCAGCAGTTGGGATTTCTTT
NA,TRBV30,NA,TRBJ2-7,CAWDRIRTYEQYF,TGTGCCTGGGACAGGATACGCACCTACGAGCAGTACTTC
NA,TRBV6-5,NA,TRBJ2-7,CASWGRPSSYEQYF,TGTGCCAGTTGGGGGCGGCCGAGCTCCTACGAGCAGTACTTC
NA,TRBV12-3/TRBV12-4,NA,TRBJ1-4,CASSRRLDPKLFF,TGTGCCAGCAGTCGTAGGCTTGACCCCAAACTGTTTTTT
few,TRBV21-1,NA,TRBJ1-2,CASRGDYGYTF,TGTGCCAGCAGAGGGGATTACGGCTACACCTTC
NA,TRBV6-5,TRBD1,TRBJ1-5,CASSRMDRSDQPQHF,TGTGCCAGCAGTCGCATGGACAGGAGTGATCAGCCCCAGCATTTT
NA,TRBV7-9,TRBD1,TRBJ2-6,CASSLGATYRGAGANVLTF,TGTGCCAGCAGCTTAGGCGCGACTTACAGGGGGGCTGGGGCCAACGTCCTGACTTTC
NA,TRBV27,TRBD1,TRBJ1-4,CASSLSPYVRGTVEKLFF,TGTGCCAGCAGTTTATCGCCCTATGTGAGGGGGACAGTTGAAAAACTGTTTTTT
NA,TRBV5-1,TRBD1,TRBJ1-6,CASSLRQGGNSPLHF,TGCGCCAGCAGCTTGAGACAGGGCGGGAATTCACCCCTCCACTTT
NA,TRBV3-1/TRBV3-2,NA,TRBJ1-1,CASSQETGRTEAFF,TGTGCCAGCAGCCAAGAAACAGGTAGGACTGAAGCTTTCTTT
NA,TRBV7-2,NA,TRBJ1-1,CASSLQARNTEAFF,TGTGCCAGCAGCCTACAGGCGAGGAACACTGAAGCTTTCTTT
NA,TRBV6-5,NA,TRBJ1-1,CASSYPGTLDTEAFF,TGTGCCAGCAGTTACCCCGGGACACTTGACACTGAAGCTTTCTTT
few,TRBV5-1,TRBD1,TRBJ1-3,CASSAGTVRNTIYF,TGCGCCAGCAGCGCCGGGACAGTTAGAAACACCATATATTTT
NA,TRBV30,TRBD1,TRBJ1-2,CAWSVSTGGAGYTF,TGTGCCTGGAGTGTATCAACAGGGGGAGCTGGCTACACCTTC
once,TRBV7-2,NA,TRBJ2-3,CASSLVGAPNTDTQYF,TGTGCCAGCAGCTTAGTGGGGGCGCCAAACACAGATACGCAGTATTTT
NA,TRBV6-1,NA,TRBJ1-3,CASSEVRGLSGNTIYF,TGTGCCAGCAGTGAAGTGAGGGGACTCTCTGGAAACACCATATATTTT
once,TRBV18,NA,TRBJ1-1,CASSTMNTEAFF,TGTGCCAGCTCTACGATGAACACTGAAGCTTTCTTT
NA,TRBV9,NA,TRBJ2-7,CASSRGGTTYEQYF,TGTGCCAGCAGCCGAGGGGGGACCACCTACGAGCAGTACTTC
NA,TRBV28,TRBD1,TRBJ1-2,CASNGGTGYGYTF,TGTGCCAGCAACGGGGGGACAGGTTATGGCTACACCTTC